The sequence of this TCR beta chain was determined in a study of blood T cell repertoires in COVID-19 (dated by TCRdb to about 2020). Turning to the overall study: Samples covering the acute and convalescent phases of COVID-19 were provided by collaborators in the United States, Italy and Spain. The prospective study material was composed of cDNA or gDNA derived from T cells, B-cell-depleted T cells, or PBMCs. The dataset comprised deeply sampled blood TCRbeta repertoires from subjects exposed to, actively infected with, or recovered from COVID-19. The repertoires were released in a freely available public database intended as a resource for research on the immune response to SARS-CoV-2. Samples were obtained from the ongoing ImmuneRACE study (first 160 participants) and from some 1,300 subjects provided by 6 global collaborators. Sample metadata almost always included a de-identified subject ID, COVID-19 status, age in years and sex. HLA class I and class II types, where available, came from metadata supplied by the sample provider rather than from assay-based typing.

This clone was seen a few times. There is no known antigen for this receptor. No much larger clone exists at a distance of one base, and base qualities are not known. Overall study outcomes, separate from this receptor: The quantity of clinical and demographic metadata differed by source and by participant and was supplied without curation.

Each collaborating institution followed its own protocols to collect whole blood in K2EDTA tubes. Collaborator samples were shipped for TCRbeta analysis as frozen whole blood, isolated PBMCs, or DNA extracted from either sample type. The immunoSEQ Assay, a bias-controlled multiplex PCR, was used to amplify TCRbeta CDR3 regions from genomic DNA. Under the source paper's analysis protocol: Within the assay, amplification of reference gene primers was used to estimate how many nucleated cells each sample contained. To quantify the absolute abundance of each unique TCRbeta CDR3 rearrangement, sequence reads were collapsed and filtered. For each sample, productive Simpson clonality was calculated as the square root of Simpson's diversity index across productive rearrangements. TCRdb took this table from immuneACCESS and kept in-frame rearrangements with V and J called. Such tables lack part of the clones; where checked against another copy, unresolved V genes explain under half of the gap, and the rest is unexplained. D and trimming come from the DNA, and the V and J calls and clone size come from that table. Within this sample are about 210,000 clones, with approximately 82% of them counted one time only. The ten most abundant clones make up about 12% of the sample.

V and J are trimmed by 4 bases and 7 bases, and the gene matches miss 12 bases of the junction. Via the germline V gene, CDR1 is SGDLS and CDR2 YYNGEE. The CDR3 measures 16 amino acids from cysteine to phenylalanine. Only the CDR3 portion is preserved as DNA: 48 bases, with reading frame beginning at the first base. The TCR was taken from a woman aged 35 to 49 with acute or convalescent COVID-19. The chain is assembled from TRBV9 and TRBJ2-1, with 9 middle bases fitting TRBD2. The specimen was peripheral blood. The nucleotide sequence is TGTGCCAGCAGCCCTTGGGTTAGCGGGGGTTTGAATGAGCAGTTCTTC. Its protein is CASSPWVSGGLNEQFF. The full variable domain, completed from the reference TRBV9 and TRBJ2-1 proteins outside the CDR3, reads DSGVTQTPKHLITATGQRVTLRCSPRSGDLSVYWYQQSLDQGLQFLIQYYNGEERAKGNILERFSAQQFPDLHSELNLSSLELGDSALYFCASSPWVSGGLNEQFFGPGTRLTVL.